The present TCR beta chain was sequenced within a study of T cell responses to AZD1222 COVID-19 vaccine. Study-wide points: Seropositivity was recorded at baseline in only 6 or 7 AZD1222 recipients. Of spike-specific TCRs, nearly half reportedly target regions left unmutated in variants.

Per germline, CDR1 SGHTA and CDR2 FQGTGA. CDR3 size: 16 residues. V was cut by 2 bases and J by 3 bases, with 17 bases left in between. In the case of this clone: Its specificity is not known.

The protocol was immunoSEQ multiplex PCR, while the TCRdb copy is restricted to in-frame clones and leaves out a portion. In the table there are 150,000 to 200,000 clones, about 90% of which are singletons. This clonotype was sampled from an adult in good health. The sample was peripheral blood, taken on day 0 of AZD1222 vaccination. The V call is TRBV7-3, the J call TRBJ2-7; D gene ambiguous. CDR3 protein: CASSLVDLATYYEQYF. The CDR3 DNA reads TGTGCCAGCAGCTTAGTCGATTTGGCCACCTACTACGAGCAGTACTTC.